Following are 4 T cell receptor beta chains from one sample sequenced in a study of T cell repertoires in cytomegalovirus infection. TCRdb reprocessed the reads with MiXCR, giving one entry per CDR3 protein. This sample has 510,000 or so distinct CDR3 sequences; approximately 26% occur once, and the top ten carry roughly 13%. Sample: PBMCs. The receptor source for this set is a human donor in good health (CMV status not recorded). Some clones in this sample may be carry-over from other donors' samples.

J is TRBJ1-6 and V is TRBV6-5; 8 bases align to TRBD1. The CDR3 length is 17 residues. V lost 2 bases, J lost 10 bases, and 13 bases stayed unmatched. Germline values: CDR1 MNHEY, CDR2 SVGAGI. CDR3 nucleotides: TGTGCCAGCAGTTACCTCACCAGGGGACAGGACGGATCACCCCTCCACTTT. Protein: CASSYLTRGQDGSPLHF.

V and J are TRBV15 and TRBJ1-6; D not certain. Germline lookup yields CDR1 LNHNV and CDR2 YYDKDF (reference sequence). V shed 3 bases and J shed 7 bases, with 13 bases lying between them. This CDR3 has 15 residues. DNA for the CDR3: TGTGCCACCAGCAGTGAAAGACTGCAAAATTCACCCCTCCACTTT. Protein product: CATSSERLQNSPLHF.

The chain joins TRBV10-3 to TRBJ2-1; 9 bases fit TRBD1. CDR3 length: 14 amino acids. The ends lost 5 bases at V and 7 bases at J; junction bases unmatched: 6. Looked up from germline, CDR1 is ENHRY and CDR2 is SYGVKD. Here the CDR3 reads CAISSGQGRNEQFF. CDR3 nucleotides: TGTGCCATCAGTTCCGGACAGGGGAGGAATGAGCAGTTCTTC.

This clonotype was seen ten or more times. The J gene is TRBJ1-4, the V gene TRBV7-2; the match to TRBD1 covers 8 bases. J gave up 10 bases and V 0 bases, and 10 bases lay outside the gene matches. This CDR3 spans 16 amino acids. Per the germline V gene, CDR1 is SGHTA and CDR2 is FQGNSA. The CDR3 region is CASSLASGTGFRKLFF. CDR3 nucleotides: TGTGCCAGCAGCTTAGCGAGCGGGACAGGTTTTCGAAAACTGTTTTTT.